The 17 T cell receptor beta chains below were found in one sample sequenced in a study of T cell repertoires in cytomegalovirus infection. TCRdb redid the calling of the reads with MiXCR, one entry per CDR3 protein. Here the sample spans roughly 990,000 distinct CDR3 sequences, roughly 30% being singletons. Their antigens are not known. The sequenced sample was cultured CD8+ T cells from PBMCs, obtained from culture after CMV antigen stimulation. The origin of the receptors is a human donor in good health (CMV status not recorded). Some clones in this sample may be carry-over from other donors' samples.

This clonotype was counted ten times or more. The chain combines TRBV12-3 or TRBV12-4 with TRBJ2-1, with a possible D match to TRBD2 (5 bases). This CDR3 spans 12 amino acids. Trimming took off 11 bases at V and 0 bases at J, with 8 bases between the two ends. The CDR3, as DNA: TGTGCCGTGGGGAGCTCCTACAATGAGCAGTTCTTC. Its protein is CAVGSSYNEQFF.

This chain joins TRBV6-6 and TRBJ2-7, with 7 nucleotides matching TRBD2. CDR1 MNHNY and CDR2 SVGAGI come from the germline V gene (reference sequence). Trimming cost V 1 base and J 2 bases; bases outside gene matches: 5. The CDR3 runs to 15 residues. This CDR3 reads CASSYLGGEAYEQYF. CDR3 sequence (DNA): TGTGCCAGCAGTTACTTGGGGGGGGAGGCCTACGAGCAGTACTTC.

This chain connects TRBV27 to TRBJ1-2; maybe TRBD1 (6 bases). Germline loops: CDR1 MNHEY, CDR2 SMNVEV (reference sequence). Between the trimmed V and J ends, which lost 0 bases and 6 bases, there was a span of 8 bases. The CDR3 runs 13 residues. CDR3 coding DNA: TGTGCCAGCAGTTTATCAGGGGGGAATGGCTACACCTTC. Residues: CASSLSGGNGYTF.

This sequence joins TRBV7-4 and TRBJ2-1; D may be TRBD2 (7 bases). Germline CDR1 is SGHVT and CDR2 is SQSDAQ. CDR3 size: 16 residues. Trimming cost V 2 bases and J 3 bases, with 14 bases left between them. The CDR3 region is CASSLNGGANYNEQFF. The CDR3, as DNA: TGTGCCAGCAGCTTAAATGGGGGGGCGAACTACAATGAGCAGTTCTTC.

Here the CDR3 reads CAITHGSRVYEQYF. As DNA, the CDR3 is TGTGCCATTACCCATGGGTCCCGGGTTTACGAGCAGTACTTC. The rearrangement joins TRBV6-5 to TRBJ2-7; D is ambiguous. Looked up from germline, CDR1 is MNHEY and CDR2 is SVGAGI. Between the trimmed V and J ends, which lost 10 bases and 4 bases, there was a span of 20 bases. CDR3 length: 14 residues.

Only a few counts were recorded for this clonotype. This chain links TRBV12-3 or TRBV12-4 with TRBJ2-1, with 7 bases identical to TRBD1. CDR3 size: 16 residues. The V gene end was trimmed by 3 bases and the J gene end by 2 bases; junction bases not matched to a gene: 7. This CDR3 reads CASSFGTAKTYNEQFF. CDR3 nucleotide sequence: TGTGCCAGCAGTTTCGGGACAGCCAAAACCTACAATGAGCAGTTCTTC.

Of note for this clonotype: It may be a read error: a sequence one base away is much more abundant. The CDR3 bases are TGTACCAGCAGCCAGAGGCAGGGCAGAAATCAGCCCCAGCATTTT. Its protein is CTSSQRQGRNQPQHF. The chain recombines TRBV7-2 with TRBJ1-5, with a weak D call TRBD1 (5 bases). V was pared by 5 bases and J by 4 bases, with 15 bases between. Germline assignment: CDR1 SGHTA and CDR2 FQGNSA. The CDR3 runs to 15 residues.

The rearrangement uses TRBV7-9 and TRBJ2-7; D is ambiguous. Trimming stripped 5 bases from V and 0 bases from J, with 5 bases between. The germline gives CDR1 SEHNR, CDR2 FQNEAQ (reference sequence). The CDR3 consists of 12 residues. CDR3 in amino acids: CASSRRSYEQYF. As DNA, the CDR3 is TGTGCCAGCAGCCGACGCTCCTACGAGCAGTACTTC.

This clonotype was picked up many times. The chain recombines TRBV7-2 with TRBJ1-6; no reliable D call. Trimming took off 7 bases at V and 3 bases at J, with 19 bases between the two ends. This CDR3 is 17 amino acids long. The germline V gene encodes CDR1 SGHTA and CDR2 FQGNSA. In DNA form, the CDR3 reads TGTGCCAGCACCTCGGACCGCGAGTCAGGCTATAATTCACCCCTCCACTTT. This translates into CASTSDRESGYNSPLHF.

V gene TRBV7-4 combines with J gene TRBJ2-7; D tentatively fits TRBD1 or TRBD2 (6 bases each). The CDR3 is 17 residues long. Trimming took off 5 bases at V and 3 bases at J, with 23 bases between the two ends. The germline gives CDR1 SGHVT, CDR2 SQSDAQ. CDR3 sequence (DNA): TGTGCCAGCAGCCCCCCGGGGGCGACAGGTTCTTACTACGAGCAGTACGTC. Amino acid sequence: CASSPPGATGSYYEQYV.

J is TRBJ1-2 and V is TRBV6-6, with D uncertain. Germline CDR1 and CDR2: MNHNY and SVGAGI (reference sequence). CDR3 size: 13 residues. Trimming removed 6 bases at V and 7 bases at J, with 15 bases between. The CDR3 is CASSLLAASGYTF. The DNA for the CDR3 is TGTGCCAGCAGCCTCCTCGCGGCAAGTGGCTACACCTTC.

The chain employs TRBV6-5 and TRBJ2-7; 11 positions agree with TRBD1. CDR3 length equals 16 residues. With V trimmed by 2 bases and J by 3 bases, 6 bases remained unmatched. Germline CDR1 reads MNHEY; CDR2 reads SVGAGI. The chain's CDR3 is CASSYPRTGGGYEQYF. CDR3 bases: TGTGCCAGCAGTTACCCCCGGACAGGGGGCGGCTACGAGCAGTACTTC.

V is TRBV27 and J is TRBJ1-6; no definite D call. Trimming removed 5 bases from V and 9 bases from J, with 14 bases in between. The germline gives CDR1 MNHEY, CDR2 SMNVEV (reference sequence). This CDR3 spans 14 amino acids. The CDR3 here is CASSPRGAGSPLHF. CDR3 bases: TGTGCCAGCAGTCCGCGCGGAGCAGGTTCACCCCTCCACTTT.

This clonotype occurred a few times. The rearrangement links TRBV12-3 or TRBV12-4 to TRBJ2-7; no clear D gene. The CDR3 runs 14 residues. Trimming removed 7 bases at V and 1 base at J, with 14 bases between. In DNA form, the CDR3 reads TGTGCCAGCACCTATTGGGGTTTTTCCTACGAGCAGTACTTC. It translates to CASTYWGFSYEQYF.

The chain carries TRBV7-9 and TRBJ2-5, with 8 bases fitting TRBD1. Germline CDR1 reads SEHNR; CDR2 reads FQNEAQ (reference sequence). The CDR3 contains 12 residues. The junction had 6 bases not matched to a gene; V was cut back by 10 bases and J by 5 bases. The CDR3 spells CAIPQGVETQYF. In DNA form, the CDR3 reads TGTGCCATCCCACAGGGGGTGGAGACCCAGTACTTC.

This clonotype has more than one count but fewer than ten. The chain combines TRBV14 with TRBJ1-6; unclear D gene. CDR1 and CDR2 (germline): SGHDN, FVKESK. The CDR3 loop spans 15 amino acids. V was clipped by 4 bases and J by 6 bases, with 13 bases between them. Here the CDR3 reads CASSRKKPFNSPLHF. The DNA of the CDR3 is TGTGCCAGCAGCCGAAAAAAACCCTTTAATTCACCCCTCCACTTT.

This clonotype was recorded a few times. The chain links TRBV6-6 to TRBJ1-2; 12 bases line up with TRBD1. Per the germline V gene, CDR1 is MNHNY and CDR2 is SVGAGI (reference sequence). The J segment lost 7 bases and the V segment lost 7 bases, leaving 4 bases of the junction unmatched. The CDR3 is made up of 13 amino acids. This chain's CDR3 is CASTGTGGGGYTF. Written as DNA, the CDR3 is TGTGCCAGCACCGGGACAGGGGGCGGTGGCTACACCTTC.